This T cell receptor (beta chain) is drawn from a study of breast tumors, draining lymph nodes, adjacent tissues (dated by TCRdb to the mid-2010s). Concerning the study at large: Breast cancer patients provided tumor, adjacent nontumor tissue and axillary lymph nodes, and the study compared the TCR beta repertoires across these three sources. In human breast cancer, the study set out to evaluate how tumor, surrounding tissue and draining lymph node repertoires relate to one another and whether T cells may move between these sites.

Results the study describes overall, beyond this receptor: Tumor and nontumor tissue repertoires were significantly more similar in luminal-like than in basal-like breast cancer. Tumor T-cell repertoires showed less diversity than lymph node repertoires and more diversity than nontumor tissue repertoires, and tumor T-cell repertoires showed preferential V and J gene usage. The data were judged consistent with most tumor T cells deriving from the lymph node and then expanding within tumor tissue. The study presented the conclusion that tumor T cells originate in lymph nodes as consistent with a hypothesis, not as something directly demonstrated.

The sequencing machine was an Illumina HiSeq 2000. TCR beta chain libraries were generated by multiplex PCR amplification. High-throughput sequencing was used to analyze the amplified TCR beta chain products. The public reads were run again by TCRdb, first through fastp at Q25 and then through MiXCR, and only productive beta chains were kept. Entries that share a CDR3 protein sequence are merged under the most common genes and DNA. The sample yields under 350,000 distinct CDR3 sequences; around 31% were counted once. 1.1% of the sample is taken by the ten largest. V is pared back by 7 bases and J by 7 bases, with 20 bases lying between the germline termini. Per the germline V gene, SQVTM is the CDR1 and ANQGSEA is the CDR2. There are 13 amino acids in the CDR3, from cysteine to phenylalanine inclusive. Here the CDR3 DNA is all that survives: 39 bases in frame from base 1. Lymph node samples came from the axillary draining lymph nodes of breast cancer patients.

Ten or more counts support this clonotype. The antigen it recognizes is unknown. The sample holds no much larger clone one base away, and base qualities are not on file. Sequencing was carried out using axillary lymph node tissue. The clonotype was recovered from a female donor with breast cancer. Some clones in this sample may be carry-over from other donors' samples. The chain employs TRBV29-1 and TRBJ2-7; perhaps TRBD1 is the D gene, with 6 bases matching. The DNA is TGCAGCGCGACGACAGGTCGGCTGGGGGAGCAGTACTTC. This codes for CSATTGRLGEQYF.